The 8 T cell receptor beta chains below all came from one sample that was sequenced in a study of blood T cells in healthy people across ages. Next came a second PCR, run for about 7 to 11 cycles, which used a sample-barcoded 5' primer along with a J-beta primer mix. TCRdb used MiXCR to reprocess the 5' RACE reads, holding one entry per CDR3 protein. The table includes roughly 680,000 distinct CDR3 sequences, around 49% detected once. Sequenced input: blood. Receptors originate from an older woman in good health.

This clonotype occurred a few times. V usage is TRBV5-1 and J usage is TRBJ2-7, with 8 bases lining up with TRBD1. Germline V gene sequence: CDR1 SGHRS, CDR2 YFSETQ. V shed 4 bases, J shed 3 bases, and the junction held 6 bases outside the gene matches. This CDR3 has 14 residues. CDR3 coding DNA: TGCGCCAGCAGCCGCTCAGGGGGCCACTACGAGCAGTACTTC. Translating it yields CASSRSGGHYEQYF.

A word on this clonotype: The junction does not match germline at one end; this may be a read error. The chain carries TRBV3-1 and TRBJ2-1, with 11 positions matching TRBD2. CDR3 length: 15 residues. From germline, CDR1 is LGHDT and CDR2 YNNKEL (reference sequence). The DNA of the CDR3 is TGTGCCAGCACCCAACTAGCGGGAGACTACAATGAGCAGTTCTTC. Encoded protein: CASTQLAGDYNEQFF.

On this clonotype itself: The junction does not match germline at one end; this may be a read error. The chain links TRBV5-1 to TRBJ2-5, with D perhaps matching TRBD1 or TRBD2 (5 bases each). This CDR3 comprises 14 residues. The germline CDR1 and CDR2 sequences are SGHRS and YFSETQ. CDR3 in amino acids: CASSRGDGQGTQYF. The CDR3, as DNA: TGCGCCAGCAGCAGAGGGGACGGCCAAGGGACCCAGTACTTC.

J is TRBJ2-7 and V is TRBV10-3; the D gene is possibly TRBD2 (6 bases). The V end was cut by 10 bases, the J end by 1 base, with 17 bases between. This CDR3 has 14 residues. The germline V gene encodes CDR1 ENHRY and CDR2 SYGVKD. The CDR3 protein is CATQMGGNSYEQYF. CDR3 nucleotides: TGTGCCACACAGATGGGGGGTAATTCCTACGAGCAGTACTTC.

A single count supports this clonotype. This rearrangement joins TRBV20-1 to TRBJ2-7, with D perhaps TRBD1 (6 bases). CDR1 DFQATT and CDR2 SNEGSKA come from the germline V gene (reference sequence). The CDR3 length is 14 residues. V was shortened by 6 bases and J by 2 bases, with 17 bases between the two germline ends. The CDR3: CSAPRQQGPYEQYF. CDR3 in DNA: TGCAGTGCCCCACGACAACAGGGCCCCTACGAGCAGTACTTC.

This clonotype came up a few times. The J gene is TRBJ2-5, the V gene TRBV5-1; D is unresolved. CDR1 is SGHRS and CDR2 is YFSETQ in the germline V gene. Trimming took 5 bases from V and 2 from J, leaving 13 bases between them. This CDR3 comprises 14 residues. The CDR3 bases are TGCGCCAGCAGTTTTAGGGATTGGCAAGAGACCCAGTACTTC. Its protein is CASSFRDWQETQYF.

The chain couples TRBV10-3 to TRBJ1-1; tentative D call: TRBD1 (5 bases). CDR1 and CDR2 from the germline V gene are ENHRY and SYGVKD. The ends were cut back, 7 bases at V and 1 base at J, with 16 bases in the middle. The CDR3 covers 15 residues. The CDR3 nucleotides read TGTGCCATCAAAAGTAGGGGCGCGGGGAACACTGAAGCTTTCTTT. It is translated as CAIKSRGAGNTEAFF.

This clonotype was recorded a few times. DNA for the CDR3: TGTGCCAGCAGCTTAGCGAGCATGGATAGGGGGGCGCTGGTCAATGAGCAGTTCTTC. It yields the protein CASSLASMDRGALVNEQFF. This chain connects TRBV7-2 to TRBJ2-1; D may correspond to TRBD1 or TRBD2 (6 bases each). V lost 0 bases to trimming and J lost 6 bases, with 24 bases between them. The CDR3 has 19 amino acids. CDR1 and CDR2 (germline): SGHTA, FQGNSA. The full variable domain, completed using reference TRBV7-2 and TRBJ2-1, is GAGVSQSPSNKVTEKGKDVELRCDPISGHTALYWYRQSLGQGLEFLIYFQGNSAPDKSGLPSDRFSAERTGGSVSTLTIQRTQQEDSAVYLCASSLASMDRGALVNEQFFGPGTRLTVL.